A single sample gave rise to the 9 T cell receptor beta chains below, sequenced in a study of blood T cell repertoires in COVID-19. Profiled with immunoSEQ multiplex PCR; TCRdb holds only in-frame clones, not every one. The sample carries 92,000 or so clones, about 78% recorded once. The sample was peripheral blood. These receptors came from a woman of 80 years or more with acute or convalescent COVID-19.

CDR3 nucleotides: TGTGCCAGCAGCTCAATGATAGGACAGCACTACGAGCAGTACTTC. Translated, it gives CASSSMIGQHYEQYF. The gene calls are TRBV7-2 and TRBJ2-7; possibly TRBD1 for D (6 bases). The CDR3 spans 15 residues. From germline, CDR1 is SGHTA and CDR2 FQGNSA. Trimming cost V 4 bases and J 3 bases, with 16 bases left between them.

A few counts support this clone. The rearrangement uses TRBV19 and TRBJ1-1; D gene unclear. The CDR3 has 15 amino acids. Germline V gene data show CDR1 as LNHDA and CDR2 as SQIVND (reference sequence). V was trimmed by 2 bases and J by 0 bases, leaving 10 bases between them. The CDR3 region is CASSISGLMNTEAFF. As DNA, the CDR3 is TGTGCCAGTAGTATAAGTGGGCTAATGAACACTGAAGCTTTCTTT.

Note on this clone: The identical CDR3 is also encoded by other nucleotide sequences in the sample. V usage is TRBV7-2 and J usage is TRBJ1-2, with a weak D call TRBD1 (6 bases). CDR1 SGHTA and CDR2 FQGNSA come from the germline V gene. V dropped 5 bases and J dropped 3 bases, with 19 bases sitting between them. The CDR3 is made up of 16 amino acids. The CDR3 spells CASSKRGGQGDYGYTF. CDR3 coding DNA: TGTGCCAGCAGCAAAAGGGGGGGGCAGGGTGACTATGGCTACACCTTC.

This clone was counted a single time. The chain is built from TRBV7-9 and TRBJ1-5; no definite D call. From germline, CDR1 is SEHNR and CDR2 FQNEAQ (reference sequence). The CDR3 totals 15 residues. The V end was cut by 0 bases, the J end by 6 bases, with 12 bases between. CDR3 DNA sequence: TGTGCCAGCAGCTTAGCAGGCGGGTCGGCTCAGCCCCAGCATTTT. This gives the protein CASSLAGGSAQPQHF.

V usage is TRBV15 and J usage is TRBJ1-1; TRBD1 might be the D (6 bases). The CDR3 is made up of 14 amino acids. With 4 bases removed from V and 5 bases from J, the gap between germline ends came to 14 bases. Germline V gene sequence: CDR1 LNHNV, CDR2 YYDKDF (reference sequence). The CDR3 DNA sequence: TGTGCCACCAGCAAACAGGGTTGGAGGACTGAAGCTTTCTTT. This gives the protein CATSKQGWRTEAFF.

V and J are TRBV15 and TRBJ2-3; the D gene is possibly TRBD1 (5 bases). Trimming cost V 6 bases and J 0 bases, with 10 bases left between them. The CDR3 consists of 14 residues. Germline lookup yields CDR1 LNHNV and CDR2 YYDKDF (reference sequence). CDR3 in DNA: TGTGCCACCAGACTGGACATGAGCACAGATACGCAGTATTTT. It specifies CATRLDMSTDTQYF.

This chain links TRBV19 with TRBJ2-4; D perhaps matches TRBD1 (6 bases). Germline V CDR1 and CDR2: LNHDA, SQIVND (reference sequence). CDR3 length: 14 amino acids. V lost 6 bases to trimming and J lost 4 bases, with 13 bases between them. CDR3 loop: CASRVRTDKNIQYF. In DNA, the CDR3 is TGTGCCAGTAGGGTCCGGACAGATAAAAACATTCAGTACTTC.

Here the CDR3 DNA reads TGTGCCAGTAGCCGGACTAGCGGGGGGGCCGAGGAGACCCAGTACTTC. Its translation is CASSRTSGGAEETQYF. The chain uses TRBV19 and TRBJ2-5; TRBD2 matches at 15 bases. The V gene's germline CDR1 is LNHDA and CDR2 SQIVND (reference sequence). V lost 6 bases to trimming and J lost 5 bases; unmatched junction nucleotides: 7. CDR3 length: 16 amino acids.

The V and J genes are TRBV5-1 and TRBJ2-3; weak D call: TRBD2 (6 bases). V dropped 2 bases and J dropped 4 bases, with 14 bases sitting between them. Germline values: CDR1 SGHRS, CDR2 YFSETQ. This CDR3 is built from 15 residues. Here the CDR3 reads CASSLEGGVADTQYF. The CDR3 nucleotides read TGCGCCAGCAGCTTAGAGGGAGGAGTCGCAGATACGCAGTATTTT.